The 5 T cell receptor beta chains given below trace back to one sample, sequenced in a study of radiation and T cells in renal cell carcinoma. Using immunoSEQ multiplex PCR, the repertoire was profiled, and TCRdb retains in-frame clones only, with some absent. Of 150,000 or so clones listed, around 90% are singletons. Time point reported: baseline pretreatment blood. Treatment specified: 15 Gy SBRT to primary tumor, nephrectomy 4 weeks later. Sequencing was performed on blood, taken from a patient whose treatment included radiotherapy and nephrectomy. These receptors all stem from a woman in her 70s with renal cell carcinoma.

The chain joins TRBV29-1 to TRBJ2-7; 10 bases align to TRBD1. Germline CDR1 SQVTM, CDR2 ANQGSEA. The CDR3 has 12 residues. V gave up 6 bases and J gave up 5 bases; unmatched junction bases: 4. The CDR3, as DNA: TGCAGCGTCTGGGACAGGGGTCACGAGCAGTACTTC. Protein sequence: CSVWDRGHEQYF.

The V gene is TRBV7-2, the J gene TRBJ1-5; 7 bases line up with TRBD1. Germline V gene lookup returns CDR1 SGHTA and CDR2 FQGNSA. The CDR3 loop spans 18 amino acids. V was clipped by 4 bases and J by 8 bases; unmatched bases: 20. The CDR3 DNA sequence: TGTGCCAGCAGCTCCTGGAATCCGGGACAGCCCTTGCTGGAGCCCCAGCATTTT. It translates to CASSSWNPGQPLLEPQHF.

The CDR3 nucleotides are TGTGCCAGCAGCTTGGAACGGCAGGGGTATGGCTACACCTTC. It is translated as CASSLERQGYGYTF. The chain recombines TRBV5-4 with TRBJ1-2; TRBD1 might be the D (6 bases). Germline-derived CDR1 and CDR2 are SGHNT and YYREEE (reference sequence). The V end lost 0 bases, the J end lost 5 bases, and 11 bases lay between the germline ends. This CDR3 is 14 amino acids long.

CDR3 sequence reads: CASSAGGRGEQYF. CDR3 nucleotide sequence: TGTGCCAGCAGTGCCGGGGGTCGCGGCGAGCAGTACTTC. V usage is TRBV25-1 and J usage is TRBJ2-5; TRBD2 might be the D (6 bases). The J call may be wrong; the DNA end is better matched by TRBJ2-7. Germline V gives CDR1 MGHDK, CDR2 SYGVNS. The CDR3 sequence is 13 residues long.

There are a few counts of this clone. One end of the junction is discordant with germline, which a read error may explain. J is TRBJ1-6 and V is TRBV25-1, with D possibly being TRBD1 (6 bases). The CDR3 runs to 15 residues. CDR1 and CDR2 (germline): MGHDK, SYGVNS. The CDR3 region is CASSVGGSDNSPLHF. The CDR3, as DNA: TGTGCCAGCAGTGTTGGGGGCTCCGATAATTCACCCCTCCACTTT.